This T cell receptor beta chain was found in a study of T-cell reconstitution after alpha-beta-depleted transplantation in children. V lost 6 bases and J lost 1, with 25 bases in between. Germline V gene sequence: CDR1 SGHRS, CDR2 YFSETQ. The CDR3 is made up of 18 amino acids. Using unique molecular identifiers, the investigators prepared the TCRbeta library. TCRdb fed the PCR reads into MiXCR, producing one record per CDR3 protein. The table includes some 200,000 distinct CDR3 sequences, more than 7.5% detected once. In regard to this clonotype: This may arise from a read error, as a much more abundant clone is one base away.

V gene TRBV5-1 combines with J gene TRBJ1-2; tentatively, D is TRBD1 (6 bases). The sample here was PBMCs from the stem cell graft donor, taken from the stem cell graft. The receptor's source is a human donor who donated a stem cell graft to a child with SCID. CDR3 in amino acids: CASMRGGAASRLNYGYTF. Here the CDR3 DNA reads TGCGCCAGCATGAGAGGGGGAGCGGCTTCGAGACTTAACTATGGCTACACCTTC.